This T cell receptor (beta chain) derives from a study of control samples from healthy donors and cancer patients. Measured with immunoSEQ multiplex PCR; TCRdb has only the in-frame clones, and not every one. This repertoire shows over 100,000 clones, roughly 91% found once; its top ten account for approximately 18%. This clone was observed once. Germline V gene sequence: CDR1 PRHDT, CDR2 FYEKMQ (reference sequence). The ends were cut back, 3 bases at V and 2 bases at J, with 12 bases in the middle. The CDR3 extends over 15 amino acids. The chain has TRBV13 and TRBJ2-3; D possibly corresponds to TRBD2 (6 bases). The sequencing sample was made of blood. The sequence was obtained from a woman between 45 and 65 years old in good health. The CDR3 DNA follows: TGTGCCAGCAGCTTCTGGAGGGAAACCACAGATACGCAGTATTTT. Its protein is CASSFWRETTDTQYF.